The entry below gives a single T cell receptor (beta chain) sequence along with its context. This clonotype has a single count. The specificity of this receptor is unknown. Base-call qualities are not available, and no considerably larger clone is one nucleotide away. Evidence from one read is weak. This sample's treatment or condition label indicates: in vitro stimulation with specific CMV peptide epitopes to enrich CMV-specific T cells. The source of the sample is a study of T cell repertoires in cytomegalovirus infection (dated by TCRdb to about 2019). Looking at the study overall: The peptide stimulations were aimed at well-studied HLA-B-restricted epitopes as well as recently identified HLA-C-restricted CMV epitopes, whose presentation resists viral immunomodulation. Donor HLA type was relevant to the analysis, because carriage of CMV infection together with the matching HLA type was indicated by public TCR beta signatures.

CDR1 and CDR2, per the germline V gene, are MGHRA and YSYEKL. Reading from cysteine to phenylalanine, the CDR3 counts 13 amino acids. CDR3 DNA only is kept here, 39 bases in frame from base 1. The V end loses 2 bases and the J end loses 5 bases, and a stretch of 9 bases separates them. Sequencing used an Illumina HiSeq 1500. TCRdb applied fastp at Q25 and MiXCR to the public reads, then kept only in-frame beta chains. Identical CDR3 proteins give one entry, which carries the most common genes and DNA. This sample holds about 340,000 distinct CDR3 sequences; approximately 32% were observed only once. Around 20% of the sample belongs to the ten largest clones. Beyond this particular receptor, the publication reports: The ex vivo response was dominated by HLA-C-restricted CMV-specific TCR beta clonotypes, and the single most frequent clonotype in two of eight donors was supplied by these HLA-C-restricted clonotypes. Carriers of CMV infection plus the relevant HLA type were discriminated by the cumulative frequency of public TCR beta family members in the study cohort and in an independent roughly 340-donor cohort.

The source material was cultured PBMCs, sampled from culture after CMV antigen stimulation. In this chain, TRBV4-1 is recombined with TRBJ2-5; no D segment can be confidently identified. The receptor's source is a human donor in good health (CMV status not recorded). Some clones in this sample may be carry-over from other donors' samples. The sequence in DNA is TGCGCCAGCAGCCAAACCCCCGAGGAGACCCAGTACTTC. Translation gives CASSQTPEETQYF.